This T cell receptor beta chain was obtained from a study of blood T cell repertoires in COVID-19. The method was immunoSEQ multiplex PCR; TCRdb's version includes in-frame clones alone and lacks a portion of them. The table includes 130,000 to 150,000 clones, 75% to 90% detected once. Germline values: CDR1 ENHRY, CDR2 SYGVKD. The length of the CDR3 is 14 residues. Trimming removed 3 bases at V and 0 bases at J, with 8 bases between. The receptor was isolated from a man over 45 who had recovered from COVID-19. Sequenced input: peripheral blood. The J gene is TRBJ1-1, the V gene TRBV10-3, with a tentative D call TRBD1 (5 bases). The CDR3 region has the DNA TGTGCCATCAGTGATCAGGGTTTGAACACTGAAGCTTTCTTT. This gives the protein CAISDQGLNTEAFF.